These T cell receptor beta chains were read from a single sample in a study of T cell repertoires in cytomegalovirus infection. MiXCR was run by TCRdb on the reads, yielding one entry per CDR3 protein. The data contain more than 350,000 distinct CDR3 sequences, approximately 33% of them singletons. Sequences were obtained from PBMCs. The receptors were sampled from a human donor in good health (CMV status not recorded). Some clones in this sample may be carry-over from other donors' samples. CDR3s include the opening cysteine and the closing phenylalanine or tryptophan. D genes are given only for firm matches. Size is omitted from some rows. Given values are once, few, many or a class for expanded clones.

j_gene: TRBJ2-1; v_gene: TRBV7-2; d_gene: -; abundance: many; CDR3nt: TGTGCCAGCATCATTAACGGGGGTGAGCAGTTCTTC; CDR3aa: CASIINGGEQFF
j_gene: TRBJ2-6; v_gene: TRBV5-1; d_gene: -; abundance: few; CDR3nt: TGCGCCAGCAGCTTCGGGGATTCTGGGGCCAACGTCCTGACTTTC; CDR3aa: CASSFGDSGANVLTF
j_gene: TRBJ2-6; v_gene: TRBV6-2/TRBV6-3; d_gene: -; abundance: -; CDR3nt: TGTGCCAGCAGTTACTCGGGCAGGGCTGGGGCCAACGGCCTGACTTTC; CDR3aa: CASSYSGRAGANGLTF
j_gene: TRBJ2-1; v_gene: TRBV7-9; d_gene: TRBD2; abundance: many; CDR3nt: TGTGCCAGCAGCTCCCCAGCGGGGGGTCGCTCCTACAATGAGCAGTTCTTC; CDR3aa: CASSSPAGGRSYNEQFF
j_gene: TRBJ2-1; v_gene: TRBV7-2; d_gene: -; abundance: many; CDR3nt: TGTGCCGGGTTACAGGGAGGAGACCCCAATGAGCAGTTCTTC; CDR3aa: CAGLQGGDPNEQFF
j_gene: TRBJ2-2; v_gene: TRBV19; d_gene: -; abundance: -; CDR3nt: TGTGCCAGTAAGGAACTCGCAGGGTCTCCCGGGGAGCTGTTTTTT; CDR3aa: CASKELAGSPGELFF
j_gene: TRBJ1-1; v_gene: TRBV29-1; d_gene: TRBD1; abundance: -; CDR3nt: TGCAGCGTTGAAGGGTATATAGGACAGGACGAGAGAAGAGAAGAAGACACTGAAGCTTTCTTT; CDR3aa: CSVEGYIGQDERREEDTEAFF
j_gene: TRBJ2-1; v_gene: TRBV6-8; d_gene: TRBD1; abundance: -; CDR3nt: TGTGCCAGCAGTTACTCGGTATCAGGGACAGGGGACAATGAGCAGTTCTTC; CDR3aa: CASSYSVSGTGDNEQFF
j_gene: TRBJ2-1; v_gene: TRBV7-9; d_gene: -; abundance: many; CDR3nt: TGTGCCAGCAGCTTAGAAGCGGCCACCGGGTCCTACAATGAGCAGTTCTTC; CDR3aa: CASSLEAATGSYNEQFF
j_gene: TRBJ2-7; v_gene: TRBV14; d_gene: -; abundance: -; CDR3nt: TGTGCCAGCAGCCAAGAAAACCCGACGGAGCGGGACGAGCAGTACTTC; CDR3aa: CASSQENPTERDEQYF
j_gene: TRBJ1-2; v_gene: TRBV15; d_gene: -; abundance: many; CDR3nt: TGTGCCACCAGCAGAGTAGGCAGGGATGGCTACACCTTC; CDR3aa: CATSRVGRDGYTF
j_gene: TRBJ2-7; v_gene: TRBV2; d_gene: -; abundance: few; CDR3nt: TGTGCCAGCAGTGAAGGAACAGCCTACGAGCAGTACTTC; CDR3aa: CASSEGTAYEQYF
j_gene: TRBJ2-3; v_gene: TRBV12-3/TRBV12-4; d_gene: TRBD2; abundance: -; CDR3nt: TGTGCCAGCAGGGGGGGGGCAGATACGCAGTATTTT; CDR3aa: CASRGGADTQYF
j_gene: TRBJ2-1; v_gene: TRBV2; d_gene: TRBD2; abundance: -; CDR3nt: TGTGCCAGCAGTGAAGCGATAGCGGGGGAGCAGCAGTTCTTC; CDR3aa: CASSEAIAGEQQFF
j_gene: TRBJ1-2; v_gene: TRBV5-4; d_gene: -; abundance: -; CDR3nt: TGTGCCAGCAGCCCGCCCGGGACGCTCTATGGCTACACCTTC; CDR3aa: CASSPPGTLYGYTF
j_gene: TRBJ2-3; v_gene: TRBV7-2; d_gene: TRBD2; abundance: many; CDR3nt: TGTGCCAGCAGCTTAGGAGGTCTAGCGGCCACAGATACGCAGTATTTT; CDR3aa: CASSLGGLAATDTQYF
j_gene: TRBJ2-5; v_gene: TRBV7-9; d_gene: TRBD2; abundance: once; CDR3nt: TGTGCCAGCAGCTCCCAGGACGGGGGGAGAGGCGAGACCCAGTACTTC; CDR3aa: CASSSQDGGRGETQYF
j_gene: TRBJ2-1; v_gene: TRBV6-2/TRBV6-3; d_gene: TRBD1; abundance: -; CDR3nt: TGTGCCAGTAAGTGGACAGGTGTCAATGAGCAGTTCTTC; CDR3aa: CASKWTGVNEQFF
j_gene: TRBJ2-3; v_gene: TRBV24-1; d_gene: TRBD1; abundance: few; CDR3nt: TGTGCCACCAGCAGGACAGGGGGTTTCGGCACAGATACGCAGTATTTT; CDR3aa: CATSRTGGFGTDTQYF
j_gene: TRBJ1-1; v_gene: TRBV12-3/TRBV12-4; d_gene: TRBD1; abundance: few; CDR3nt: TGTGCCAGCAGTGTCCAGGGGGTAGCTTCCCCGAGAGTGGATGAAGCTTTCTTT; CDR3aa: CASSVQGVASPRVDEAFF
j_gene: TRBJ1-2; v_gene: TRBV7-4; d_gene: -; abundance: -; CDR3nt: TGTGCCAGCAGCTTAGCGCGGGGGACGGACTTTGGCTACACCTTC; CDR3aa: CASSLARGTDFGYTF
j_gene: TRBJ2-2; v_gene: TRBV4-2; d_gene: -; abundance: -; CDR3nt: TGTGCCAGCAGCCACCTAGAGCGGGCCGGGGAGCTGTTTTTT; CDR3aa: CASSHLERAGELFF
j_gene: TRBJ1-3; v_gene: TRBV30; d_gene: -; abundance: -; CDR3nt: TGTGCCTGGAGTGTACAGGTCAGCCGTGGAAACACCATATATTTT; CDR3aa: CAWSVQVSRGNTIYF
j_gene: TRBJ1-4; v_gene: TRBV6-1; d_gene: -; abundance: few; CDR3nt: TGTGCCAGCAGTGAATGGGACGTATGGCTGTTTTTT; CDR3aa: CASSEWDVWLFF
j_gene: TRBJ2-1; v_gene: TRBV27; d_gene: -; abundance: -; CDR3nt: TGTGCCAGCAGTTTACCCCCCGGGCCGGGGGATGAGCAGTTCTTC; CDR3aa: CASSLPPGPGDEQFF
j_gene: TRBJ2-5; v_gene: TRBV20-1; d_gene: -; abundance: -; CDR3nt: TGCAGTGCTAGAGATTTCGCGACCCAGTACTTC; CDR3aa: CSARDFATQYF
j_gene: TRBJ2-5; v_gene: TRBV11-3; d_gene: -; abundance: -; CDR3nt: TGTGCCAGCAGCTTTGGGATACAGGAGACCCAGTACTTC; CDR3aa: CASSFGIQETQYF
j_gene: TRBJ1-1; v_gene: TRBV6-5; d_gene: -; abundance: -; CDR3nt: TGTGCCAGCAGAATAGGATCGTCGCGTGAAGCTTTCTTT; CDR3aa: CASRIGSSREAFF
j_gene: TRBJ2-2; v_gene: TRBV7-8; d_gene: -; abundance: few; CDR3nt: TGTGCCAGCAGCCTCCGGACCTTCCGCTCTACCGACACCGGGGAGCTGTTTTTT; CDR3aa: CASSLRTFRSTDTGELFF
j_gene: TRBJ2-2; v_gene: TRBV7-2; d_gene: -; abundance: -; CDR3nt: TGTGCCAGCAGCTCTCGTTTCGGGACGGCGAACACCGGGGAGCTGTTTTTT; CDR3aa: CASSSRFGTANTGELFF
j_gene: TRBJ2-1; v_gene: TRBV6-6; d_gene: TRBD2; abundance: -; CDR3nt: TGTGCCGTACGGACTAGCGGGGTACCGAGCTCCTACAATGAGCAGTTCTTC; CDR3aa: CAVRTSGVPSSYNEQFF
j_gene: TRBJ1-5; v_gene: TRBV3-1; d_gene: -; abundance: once; CDR3nt: TGTGCCAGCAGCTCTACCACAGGGTACCAGCATTTT; CDR3aa: CASSSTTGYQHF
j_gene: TRBJ2-1; v_gene: TRBV7-6; d_gene: TRBD2; abundance: once; CDR3nt: TGTGCCAGCAGCACTACTAGCCCTAGCGGGTACAATGAGCAGTTCTTC; CDR3aa: CASSTTSPSGYNEQFF
j_gene: TRBJ2-7; v_gene: TRBV7-2; d_gene: -; abundance: -; CDR3nt: TGTGCCAGCAGCTTCGGGACGGTCGAGCAGTACTTC; CDR3aa: CASSFGTVEQYF
j_gene: TRBJ1-1; v_gene: TRBV5-1; d_gene: -; abundance: few; CDR3nt: TGCGCCAGCAGCTTGAGGGACAACACTGAAGCTTTCTTT; CDR3aa: CASSLRDNTEAFF
j_gene: TRBJ2-1; v_gene: TRBV7-9; d_gene: TRBD1; abundance: few; CDR3nt: TGTGCCAGCAGCCAAACAGGGGATTTCTACAATGAGCAGTTCTTC; CDR3aa: CASSQTGDFYNEQFF
j_gene: TRBJ2-7; v_gene: TRBV6-5; d_gene: TRBD2; abundance: many; CDR3nt: TGTGCCAGCAGTTACAGCGGGGAGCGGCCGCACTCCTACGAGCAGTACTTC; CDR3aa: CASSYSGERPHSYEQYF
j_gene: TRBJ1-4; v_gene: TRBV20-1; d_gene: -; abundance: few; CDR3nt: TGCAGTGCTATCCGAGACAGGTCGGAAAAACTGTTTTTT; CDR3aa: CSAIRDRSEKLFF
j_gene: TRBJ1-1; v_gene: TRBV19; d_gene: -; abundance: -; CDR3nt: TGTGCCAGTAGTCCCCCCCCATGGGCGAACACTGAAGCTTTCTTT; CDR3aa: CASSPPPWANTEAFF
j_gene: TRBJ1-5; v_gene: TRBV28; d_gene: TRBD1; abundance: -; CDR3nt: TGTGCCAGCAAGCTATCCCGGACAGGCTCTTTATGGCCCCAGCATTTT; CDR3aa: CASKLSRTGSLWPQHF